The clone carrying this T cell receptor beta chain has a single count. Its antigen is undetermined. The record originates from a study of neoadjuvant nivolumab and ipilimumab in lung cancer. Germline assignment: CDR1 SGHTA and CDR2 FQGNSA. The CDR3 extends over 12 amino acids. The V and J ends lost 4 bases and 3 bases respectively, with 7 bases between them. The assay was immunoSEQ multiplex PCR, and TCRdb's table has in-frame clones only and misses some. The table records tens of thousands of clones, 80% to 90% of them present only once. Overall study findings and caveats: Only a small number of samples underwent TCR sequencing. TCR richness and clonality were higher in tumors than adjacent uninvolved lung. Only two of four nivolumab-treated tumors gained richness and clonality by surgery. Blood richness before therapy tracked richness in tumors resected after neoadjuvant therapy.

The chain is built from TRBV7-2 and TRBJ2-7; the D is unclear. The TCR sequence derives from an adult with non-small cell lung cancer. Some clones in this sample may be carry-over from other donors' samples. The specimen was blood, collected before neoadjuvant nivolumab, alone or with ipilimumab. The CDR3 here is CASSYSNYEQYF. DNA of the CDR3: TGTGCCAGCAGCTACTCCAACTACGAGCAGTACTTC.